Listed below are T cell receptor beta chains from one sample, sequenced in a study of beta chain features in type 1 diabetes. The table came from immunoSEQ multiplex PCR; TCRdb's copy has only in-frame clones and leaves some out. The sample holds some 700,000 clones, around an eighth seen once. Source material: naive CD4+ T cells from blood. Every receptor here comes from a man aged 18 to 30 with type 1 diabetes. Each CDR3 is given with its conserved first and last residue. The D gene is left open where the match is weak. Clone size is stated in some rows and not others, as once, few, many or a class when expanded.

>.|TRBJ1-2|TRBV5-6|.
TGTGCCAGCAGCTTGGGGACGCTGGGCTATGGCTACACCTTC
CASSLGTLGYGYTF
>.|TRBJ1-2|TRBV30|few
TGTGCCTGCGAATCGGGCTACACCTTC
CACESGYTF
>TRBD1|TRBJ1-5|TRBV5-1|few
TGCGCCAGCAGCTTCGGGACAGGGACGGATCAGCCCCAGCATTTT
CASSFGTGTDQPQHF
>.|TRBJ2-6|TRBV30|.
TGTGCCTGGACCCCCTCTGGGGCCAACGTCCTGACTTTC
CAWTPSGANVLTF
>.|TRBJ2-5|TRBV5-1|few
TGCGCCAGCAGACAAGGACAAGAGACCCAGTACTTC
CASRQGQETQYF
>.|TRBJ2-2|TRBV19|few
TGTGCCAGTAGTTCCTTGACAGGTGGAAGCACCGGGGAGCTGTTTTTT
CASSSLTGGSTGELFF
>.|TRBJ1-4|TRBV25-1|.
TGTGCCAGCAGTGAAGCCCGGGGGGCCGGTGAAAAACTGTTTTTT
CASSEARGAGEKLFF
>.|TRBJ2-2|TRBV2|.
TGTGCCAGCAGTGAACAGGGTGGAGGGGAGCTGTTTTTT
CASSEQGGGELFF
>.|TRBJ2-7|TRBV5-4|.
TGTGCCAGCAGCTTGACTGGCTCCTACGAGCAGTACTTC
CASSLTGSYEQYF
>.|TRBJ1-1|TRBV30|few
TGTGCCTGGAGACTGATATCTGAAGCTTTCTTT
CAWRLISEAFF
>.|TRBJ1-1|TRBV19|.
TGTGCCAGTAGTTTGGGGAACACTGAAGCTTTCTTT
CASSLGNTEAFF
>.|TRBJ1-1|TRBV29-1|few
TGCAGCGGCAGACTCCTCATGAACACTGAAGCTTTCTTT
CSGRLLMNTEAFF
>TRBD1|TRBJ2-1|TRBV19|.
TGTGCCAGTAATGAGGGGACAGTCTACAATGAGCAGTTCTTC
CASNEGTVYNEQFF
>.|TRBJ1-2|TRBV19|.
TGTGCCAGTACCTTAGACAGCTACTATGGCTACACCTTC
CASTLDSYYGYTF
>TRBD1|TRBJ2-5|TRBV4-1|few
TGCGCCAGCAAGTCGGGACAGGGCAGAGAGACCCAGTACTTC
CASKSGQGRETQYF
>.|TRBJ1-1|TRBV6-5|few
TGTGCCAGCAGTTACCAGAAATCATTTGAAGCTTTCTTT
CASSYQKSFEAFF
>TRBD1|TRBJ2-7|TRBV12-5|few
TGTGCTAGTGGGACCGGGACAGGGACCTACGAGCAGTACTTC
CASGTGTGTYEQYF
>.|TRBJ1-1|TRBV9|.
TGTGCCAGCAGCGTTTTGGGGGCCGAACCCCTTTCCACTGAAGCTTTCTTT
CASSVLGAEPLSTEAFF
>.|TRBJ2-4|TRBV28|.
TGTGCCAGCAGACCCGGGGCAGGCTCCGTTCAGTACTTC
CASRPGAGSVQYF
>.|TRBJ1-2|TRBV15|.
TGTGCCACCAGCAGAGCAGATCCCGCCGGGGGCTACACCTTC
CATSRADPAGGYTF
>.|TRBJ1-1|TRBV18|few
TGTGCCAGCTCACGTACGAACACTGAAGCTTTCTTT
CASSRTNTEAFF
>.|TRBJ1-1|TRBV30|.
TGTGCCTCGATAGGACAGCCGAACACTGAAGCTTTCTTT
CASIGQPNTEAFF
>TRBD1|TRBJ1-5|TRBV6-5|few
TGTGCCAGCAGTGGGGGACAGGGGGTTGGTCAGCCCCAGCATTTT
CASSGGQGVGQPQHF
>.|TRBJ1-1|TRBV6-4|.
TGTGCCAGCAGTGACCAGGCAATGAACACTGAAGCTTTCTTT
CASSDQAMNTEAFF
>.|TRBJ2-3|TRBV11-3|.
TGTGCCAGCTGCCCCGGGGGATCTAGCACAGATACGCAGTATTTT
CASCPGGSSTDTQYF
>.|TRBJ2-7|TRBV28|.
TGTGCCAGCAGTTTTAGGACCAACGAGCAGTACTTC
CASSFRTNEQYF
>.|TRBJ1-2|TRBV29-1|.
TGCAGCGCCGGAGAACAGGGATTTTTTGGCTACACCTTC
CSAGEQGFFGYTF
>.|TRBJ1-4|TRBV28|few
TGTGCCAGCAGGGGTCCAGGGACGGGGAATGAAAAACTGTTTTTT
CASRGPGTGNEKLFF
>.|TRBJ1-2|TRBV28|.
TGTGCCAGCTTCGGCTGGGGGCGAGGCTACACCTTC
CASFGWGRGYTF
>TRBD2|TRBJ2-2|TRBV2|.
TGTGCCAGCACATGGGGGGGATGGCTGTTTTTT
CASTWGGWLFF
>.|TRBJ2-1|TRBV5-1|.
TGCGCCAGCAGCTTAGGGGTTTCGAATGAGCAGTTCTTC
CASSLGVSNEQFF
>.|TRBJ2-7|TRBV25-1|.
TGTGCCAGCAGTGAATGGGGGGCAGGGAGGGACTACGAGCAGTACTTC
CASSEWGAGRDYEQYF
>.|TRBJ2-6|TRBV18|.
TGTGCCAGCTCGCCGACAGTCTCTGGGGCCAACGTCCTGACTTTC
CASSPTVSGANVLTF
>.|TRBJ1-1|TRBV7-9|.
TGTGCCAGCAGCTTACAGATGGGGAGCACTGAAGCTTTCTTT
CASSLQMGSTEAFF
>.|TRBJ1-6|TRBV27|once
TGTGCCAGCAGTTTTTCGGGACGTAATTCCCTTAATTCACCCCTCCACTTT
CASSFSGRNSLNSPLHF
>TRBD1|TRBJ1-1|TRBV4-1|few
TGCGCCAGCAGCCAAGGTGACAGGGGAAACACTGAAGCTTTCTTT
CASSQGDRGNTEAFF
>.|TRBJ1-5|TRBV10-3|.
TGTGCCATCAGTGATGTCGGGGACAATCAGCCCCAGCATTTT
CAISDVGDNQPQHF
>.|TRBJ2-4|TRBV11-2|few
TGTGCCAGCAGCTTAGATCGAGGAGGACTAGCCAAAAACATTCAGTACTTC
CASSLDRGGLAKNIQYF
>TRBD2|TRBJ2-7|TRBV18|.
TGTGCCAGCTCACCTCCGGGAGGGGAATCCTACGAGCAGTACTTC
CASSPPGGESYEQYF
>.|TRBJ2-2|TRBV21-1|.
TGTGCCAGCAACGACGAACAGGGTTCCACCGGGGAGCTGTTTTTT
CASNDEQGSTGELFF
>TRBD1|TRBJ1-1|TRBV7-8|.
TGTGCCAGCTATCGGACAGGGGTGAACACTGAAGCTTTCTTT
CASYRTGVNTEAFF
>.|TRBJ2-7|TRBV28|.
TGTGCCAGCAGTGCCCCGGGGAGGAGCTCCTACGAGCAGTACTTC
CASSAPGRSSYEQYF
>.|TRBJ2-7|TRBV27|.
TGTGCCAGCAGCTCAGGGGGGAACTACGAGCAGTACTTC
CASSSGGNYEQYF
>TRBD1|TRBJ2-7|TRBV5-6|few
TGTGCCAGCAGAACAGGGGTCGAGCAGTACTTC
CASRTGVEQYF
>.|TRBJ2-4|TRBV11-2|.
TGTGCCAGCAGCTTAGGGGTGCGGGAAAAGTACTTC
CASSLGVREKYF
>TRBD1|TRBJ1-1|TRBV7-3|.
TGTGCCAGCAGCTCACAGGGGATGACTGAAGCTTTCTTT
CASSSQGMTEAFF
>.|TRBJ2-6|TRBV6-1|.
TGTGCCCGCAGTGAAGCGGGCGGAATGGGGGGGGCCAACGTCCTGACTTTC
CARSEAGGMGGANVLTF
>.|TRBJ2-7|TRBV7-2|few
TGTGCCAGCACCACCACCGGGACCTCCCACGGCGAGCAGTACTTC
CASTTTGTSHGEQYF
>.|TRBJ2-3|TRBV29-1|.
TGCAGCGTTGGGACAGCTAGCACAGATACGCAGTATTTT
CSVGTASTDTQYF
>.|TRBJ2-1|TRBV18|few
TGTGCCAGCTCACCATCGGGGGAGATGGGCAATGAGCAGTTCTTC
CASSPSGEMGNEQFF
>.|TRBJ1-5|TRBV29-1|few
TGCAGCGTTGGGGAGGCAGAGAATCAGCCCCAGCATTTT
CSVGEAENQPQHF
>.|TRBJ1-1|TRBV6-6|.
TGTGCCAGCAGCCCAGGGGTTTCTGAAGCTTTCTTT
CASSPGVSEAFF
>.|TRBJ2-7|TRBV18|.
TGTGCCAGCTCACCACCGGGCTCCTACGAGCAGTACTTC
CASSPPGSYEQYF